These 11 T cell receptor beta chains came from one sample sequenced in a study of blood T cell repertoires in COVID-19. Assay: immunoSEQ multiplex PCR; the TCRdb copy retains only in-frame clones and omits some. This sample carries 240,000 or so clones, approximately 83% of them seen once, and the ten largest clones take 3% to 3.5%. Sequenced sample: peripheral blood. The source is a woman in her twenties or thirties who had recovered from COVID-19.

The chain is built from TRBV7-3 and TRBJ2-1; maybe TRBD1 (6 bases). This CDR3 is built from 14 residues. With 5 bases removed from V and 6 bases from J, the gap between germline ends came to 14 bases. CDR1 and CDR2 (germline): SGHTA, FQGTGA. The CDR3 here is CASSSVGASNEQFF. The CDR3 nucleotides read TGTGCCAGCAGCAGCGTGGGGGCGAGCAATGAGCAGTTCTTC.

This sequence joins TRBV7-9 and TRBJ1-1; perhaps TRBD1 as D (5 bases). Per germline, CDR1 SEHNR and CDR2 FQNEAQ (reference sequence). The CDR3 spans 14 residues. Trimming stripped 1 base from V and 5 bases from J, with 11 bases between. The CDR3 nucleotides are TGTGCCAGCAGCTTAGGGGGCGAGTGGACTGAAGCTTTCTTT. The encoded protein is CASSLGGEWTEAFF.

This chain uses TRBV12-3 or TRBV12-4 with TRBJ1-2; D is undetermined. Trimming pared 6 bases from V and 4 bases from J, leaving 12 bases between. This CDR3 is built from 13 residues. CDR3 sequence: CASSYDWSYGYTF. In nucleotides, the CDR3 is TGTGCCAGCAGCTATGACTGGAGCTATGGCTACACCTTC.

V is TRBV7-9 and J is TRBJ1-2; TRBD1 agrees at 8 bases. The CDR3 runs 16 residues. The germline V gene encodes CDR1 SEHNR and CDR2 FQNEAQ (reference sequence). The trim removed 1 base at V and 6 bases at J, leaving 10 bases unmatched. For the CDR3, the DNA is TGTGCCAGCAGCTTAGGAGGGGCTAGGACAGGGAATGGCTACACCTTC. Translated, it gives CASSLGGARTGNGYTF.

This chain connects TRBV9 to TRBJ1-2; 7 bases match TRBD1. The germline V gene has CDR1 SGDLS and CDR2 YYNGEE. Trimming at V came to 0 bases and at J to 6 bases, leaving 5 bases not matched to a gene. CDR3 length: 14 amino acids. The CDR3, as DNA: TGTGCCAGCAGCGTAGACAGGGGAAGGGATGGCTACACCTTC. Translated, it gives CASSVDRGRDGYTF.

This clone showed up just a few times. This chain uses TRBV6-1 with TRBJ2-7, with D perhaps matching TRBD2 (5 bases). Germline V gene sequence: CDR1 MNHNS, CDR2 SASEGT. There are 13 residues in the CDR3. With 2 bases removed from V and 3 bases from J, the gap between germline ends came to 8 bases. This CDR3 is CASSEFAGYEQYF. CDR3 in DNA: TGTGCCAGCAGTGAATTTGCGGGCTACGAGCAGTACTTC.

The J gene is TRBJ1-5, the V gene TRBV5-5, with 8 bases matching TRBD1. Germline CDR1 SGHKS, CDR2 YYEKEE (reference sequence). The J segment lost 2 bases and the V segment lost 1 base, leaving 5 bases of the junction unmatched. The CDR3 sequence is 16 residues long. CDR3 protein: CASSLSPQGGNQPQHF. As DNA, the CDR3 is TGTGCCAGCAGCTTGAGCCCACAGGGGGGCAATCAGCCCCAGCATTTT.

The chain recombines TRBV20-1 with TRBJ1-4; possible D gene TRBD1, 5 bases. The germline gives CDR1 DFQATT, CDR2 SNEGSKA (reference sequence). V lost 5 bases and J lost 12, with 13 bases in between. The CDR3 runs to 11 residues. CDR3 sequence reads: CSARGDHQLFF. The CDR3 bases are TGCAGTGCTCGCGGGGACCATCAACTGTTTTTT.

This chain links TRBV27 with TRBJ2-7; 10 bases fit TRBD1. The CDR3 spans 15 residues. From germline, CDR1 is MNHEY and CDR2 SMNVEV (reference sequence). J lost 2 bases, V lost 3 bases, and 4 bases had no gene match. The CDR3 DNA sequence: TGTGCCAGCAGTTTGCGGGACAGGGGAACCTACGAGCAGTACTTC. Translated, it gives CASSLRDRGTYEQYF.

The chain links TRBV5-1 to TRBJ2-7; a possible D gene is TRBD2 (6 bases). The CDR3 runs 14 residues. The germline CDR1 and CDR2 sequences are SGHRS and YFSETQ. The ends were cut back, 4 bases at V and 4 bases at J, with 15 bases in the middle. In DNA, the CDR3 is TGCGCCAGCAGCACGGGACTTACTGGGTACGAGCAGTACTTC. It codes for CASSTGLTGYEQYF.

The chain has TRBV4-1 and TRBJ1-6; 12 bases fit TRBD1. CDR1 is MGHRA and CDR2 is YSYEKL in the germline V gene. The junction had 22 bases not matched to a gene; V was cut back by 4 bases and J by 9 bases. The CDR3 covers 21 residues. CDR3 residues: CASSRELGLGTGGGGSSPLHF. The CDR3 bases are TGCGCCAGCAGCCGCGAGTTGGGCCTCGGGACAGGGGGCGGGGGAAGTTCACCCCTCCACTTT.